This record concerns one T cell receptor (beta chain) sequence. The antigen is not known. The data were taken from a study of human T cells and chemical hapten exposure. One entry per CDR3 protein, called by TCRdb with MiXCR from the RACE reads. This table holds fewer than 400,000 distinct CDR3 sequences, around 6.9% found once. Time point meaning: patch test 1, 2 weeks after DPC sensitization. Indicated treatment: therapeutic diphenylcyclopropenone sensitization with weekly scalp DPC. Study-level results: Expanded TCRs formed significantly more large CDR3 similarity clusters than controls. The study found that PT1 expanded TCR counts correlated positively with patch test score.

Germline lookup yields CDR1 MDHEN and CDR2 SYDVKM. V gave up 7 bases and J gave up 7 bases, with 19 bases separating them. The CDR3 totals 15 residues. The clonotype originates from a woman aged 18-29 years with alopecia areata. Some clones in this sample may be carry-over from other donors' samples. The genes are TRBV28 and TRBJ2-2; D gene ambiguous. The sample was whole blood, taken in connection with sensitization to the hapten diphenylcyclopropenone (DPC). The CDR3 protein is CASTPSGLSIGELFF. The CDR3 DNA sequence: TGTGCCAGCACCCCTTCCGGGTTGAGCATCGGGGAGCTGTTTTTT.